A selection of T cell receptor beta chains follows, all from one sample in a study of early T cells in non-severe SARS-CoV-2 infection. TCRdb used MiXCR to reprocess the 5' RACE reads, holding one entry per CDR3 protein. The table shows 40,000 to 45,000 distinct CDR3 sequences, with about 6.5% occurring only once. The source material was whole blood, sampled at baseline. The source is an adult who was a healthcare worker with PCR-confirmed SARS-CoV-2 infection or an uninfected control (not recorded which). CDR3s include the opening cysteine and the closing phenylalanine or tryptophan. Each record gives: D gene, J gene, V gene, clone size, CDR3 length, CDR3 DNA, CDR3 protein. A D gene is named only where the DNA matches it firmly. A row's size may be missing; if present it is once, few, many or a size class.

d_call: -; j_call: TRBJ1-2; v_call: TRBV12-5; clone_size: many; cdr3_length: 12; cdr3_nt: TGTGCTATCGGGAGCAGTTACTATGGCTACACCTTC; cdr3_aa: CAIGSSYYGYTF
d_call: -; j_call: TRBJ2-3; v_call: TRBV20-1; clone_size: many; cdr3_length: 15; cdr3_nt: TGCAGTGCCTGGGACTCCCGAACTAGCACAGATACGCAGTATTTT; cdr3_aa: CSAWDSRTSTDTQYF
d_call: -; j_call: TRBJ1-4; v_call: TRBV29-1; clone_size: many; cdr3_length: 10; cdr3_nt: TGCAGCGTCCTGGCGGGGAAACTGTTTTTT; cdr3_aa: CSVLAGKLFF
d_call: TRBD1; j_call: TRBJ1-2; v_call: TRBV5-4; clone_size: few; cdr3_length: 16; cdr3_nt: TGTGCCAGCAGCCAGGGACTTTCGACAGGGTTGTATGGCTACACCTTC; cdr3_aa: CASSQGLSTGLYGYTF
d_call: -; j_call: TRBJ2-6; v_call: TRBV5-3; clone_size: -; cdr3_length: 15; cdr3_nt: TGTGCCAGAAGCTTGGATTCTACGGGGGCCAACGTCCTGACTTTC; cdr3_aa: CARSLDSTGANVLTF
d_call: -; j_call: TRBJ2-5; v_call: TRBV29-1; clone_size: -; cdr3_length: 13; cdr3_nt: TGCAGCAGCTACCGAGGAACGGGGGAGACCCAGTACTTC; cdr3_aa: CSSYRGTGETQYF
d_call: TRBD1; j_call: TRBJ1-2; v_call: TRBV11-1; clone_size: many; cdr3_length: 15; cdr3_nt: TGTGCCAGCAGCCTCCGGGACAGGGGGCGCGGTGGCTACACCTTC; cdr3_aa: CASSLRDRGRGGYTF
d_call: -; j_call: TRBJ2-1; v_call: TRBV5-1; clone_size: few; cdr3_length: 16; cdr3_nt: TGCGCCAGCAGCTGGGGTTCGGCAAGCTCCTACAATGAGCAGTTCTTC; cdr3_aa: CASSWGSASSYNEQFF
d_call: TRBD2; j_call: TRBJ2-3; v_call: TRBV6-5; clone_size: -; cdr3_length: 15; cdr3_nt: TGTGCCAGCAGTTACGAGCGGGGGCCCGGAGATACGCAGTATTTT; cdr3_aa: CASSYERGPGDTQYF
d_call: -; j_call: TRBJ2-7; v_call: TRBV7-9; clone_size: many; cdr3_length: 14; cdr3_nt: TGTGCCAGCAGCCCAGACAGAGTTTCTTACGAGCAGTACTTC; cdr3_aa: CASSPDRVSYEQYF
d_call: TRBD2; j_call: TRBJ2-1; v_call: TRBV10-3; clone_size: -; cdr3_length: 16; cdr3_nt: TGTGCCACACACGGGACTAGCGGGGAAAATAACAATGAGCAGTTCTTC; cdr3_aa: CATHGTSGENNNEQFF
d_call: -; j_call: TRBJ2-2; v_call: TRBV6-2/TRBV6-3; clone_size: -; cdr3_length: 12; cdr3_nt: TGTGCCACCACAACGAACACCGGGGAGCTGTTTTTT; cdr3_aa: CATTTNTGELFF
d_call: -; j_call: TRBJ2-7; v_call: TRBV4-1; clone_size: -; cdr3_length: 12; cdr3_nt: TGCGCCAGCTCCCCGGGCCCCCCCGAGCAGTACTTC; cdr3_aa: CASSPGPPEQYF
d_call: TRBD2; j_call: TRBJ2-1; v_call: TRBV9; clone_size: many; cdr3_length: 15; cdr3_nt: TGTGCCAGCAGCGTAGCGGGGGGGCCTAACAATGAGCAGTTCTTC; cdr3_aa: CASSVAGGPNNEQFF
d_call: TRBD1; j_call: TRBJ2-1; v_call: TRBV4-2; clone_size: many; cdr3_length: 17; cdr3_nt: TGTGCCAGCAGCCAGCCCCGGGGGGACAGGGGTTACAATGAGCAGTTCTTC; cdr3_aa: CASSQPRGDRGYNEQFF
d_call: -; j_call: TRBJ1-1; v_call: TRBV27; clone_size: -; cdr3_length: 13; cdr3_nt: TGTGCCAGCAGGGGGCTAAGGGGAACTGAAGCTTTCTTT; cdr3_aa: CASRGLRGTEAFF
d_call: TRBD1; j_call: TRBJ1-3; v_call: TRBV13; clone_size: many; cdr3_length: 15; cdr3_nt: TGTGCCAGCAGCTCACAGGGGGCGCCGGGAAACACCATATATTTT; cdr3_aa: CASSSQGAPGNTIYF
d_call: -; j_call: TRBJ2-1; v_call: TRBV7-8; clone_size: many; cdr3_length: 12; cdr3_nt: TGTGCCAGCAGCTCCTTCCTGGGGCAGCAGTTCTTC; cdr3_aa: CASSSFLGQQFF
d_call: -; j_call: TRBJ1-3; v_call: TRBV5-1; clone_size: -; cdr3_length: 15; cdr3_nt: TGCGCCAGCAGTCAGAACCCAGGGAACGCAAACACCATATATTTT; cdr3_aa: CASSQNPGNANTIYF
d_call: -; j_call: TRBJ2-1; v_call: TRBV9; clone_size: many; cdr3_length: 15; cdr3_nt: TGTGCCAGCAGCGTCTCGGGATCCCGCTACAATGAGCAGTTCTTC; cdr3_aa: CASSVSGSRYNEQFF
d_call: TRBD1; j_call: TRBJ1-1; v_call: TRBV5-1; clone_size: many; cdr3_length: 15; cdr3_nt: TGCGCCAGCAGCTTGGGTACAGGGGCGAACACTGAAGCTTTCTTT; cdr3_aa: CASSLGTGANTEAFF
d_call: -; j_call: TRBJ2-5; v_call: TRBV12-3/TRBV12-4; clone_size: few; cdr3_length: 12; cdr3_nt: TGTGCCAGCAGTCTGCAGTTAGAGACCCAGTACTTC; cdr3_aa: CASSLQLETQYF
d_call: TRBD1; j_call: TRBJ2-7; v_call: TRBV12-3/TRBV12-4; clone_size: many; cdr3_length: 14; cdr3_nt: TGTGCCAGCAGTTTGAGCAGGGGGCTTCACGAGCAGTACTTC; cdr3_aa: CASSLSRGLHEQYF
d_call: -; j_call: TRBJ2-5; v_call: TRBV10-3; clone_size: -; cdr3_length: 14; cdr3_nt: TGTGCCATCAGGAGGGACACCTCACAAGAGACCCAGTACTTC; cdr3_aa: CAIRRDTSQETQYF
d_call: TRBD1; j_call: TRBJ2-1; v_call: TRBV2; clone_size: many; cdr3_length: 14; cdr3_nt: TGTGCCAGCAGCCTACAGGGGCGTTTTGGTGAGCAGTTCTTC; cdr3_aa: CASSLQGRFGEQFF
d_call: -; j_call: TRBJ1-5; v_call: TRBV6-6; clone_size: -; cdr3_length: 14; cdr3_nt: TGTGCCAGCAGTTTCCCGGGGGCAGGTCAGCCCCAGCATTTT; cdr3_aa: CASSFPGAGQPQHF
d_call: -; j_call: TRBJ2-1; v_call: TRBV3-1; clone_size: few; cdr3_length: 14; cdr3_nt: TGTGCCAGCAGCCAAGCGGGACTTCGCAATGAGCAGTTCTTC; cdr3_aa: CASSQAGLRNEQFF
d_call: -; j_call: TRBJ1-6; v_call: TRBV7-6; clone_size: few; cdr3_length: 11; cdr3_nt: TGTGCCAGCACATTACATTCACCCCTCCACTTT; cdr3_aa: CASTLHSPLHF
d_call: TRBD1; j_call: TRBJ2-7; v_call: TRBV5-1; clone_size: -; cdr3_length: 13; cdr3_nt: TGCGCCAGCGGGGGACAGGGGACCTACGAGCAGTACTTC; cdr3_aa: CASGGQGTYEQYF
d_call: -; j_call: TRBJ1-1; v_call: TRBV7-8; clone_size: -; cdr3_length: 14; cdr3_nt: TGTGCCAGCAGCGAATTTAGACAGAGCACCGAAGCTTTCTTT; cdr3_aa: CASSEFRQSTEAFF
d_call: -; j_call: TRBJ1-3; v_call: TRBV29-1; clone_size: many; cdr3_length: 15; cdr3_nt: TGCAGCGTTGCCGGGGAACAGTCCTCTGGAAACACCATATATTTT; cdr3_aa: CSVAGEQSSGNTIYF
d_call: -; j_call: TRBJ2-3; v_call: TRBV5-1; clone_size: many; cdr3_length: 14; cdr3_nt: TGCGCCAGCAGCTATCAGCGGCCCACAGATACGCAGTATTTT; cdr3_aa: CASSYQRPTDTQYF
d_call: -; j_call: TRBJ2-7; v_call: TRBV29-1; clone_size: many; cdr3_length: 12; cdr3_nt: TGCAGCGTTGTCAGGGGAACCTACGAGCAGTACTTC; cdr3_aa: CSVVRGTYEQYF
d_call: TRBD2; j_call: TRBJ2-1; v_call: TRBV6-6; clone_size: many; cdr3_length: 17; cdr3_nt: TGTGCCAGCAGTTCCTCATTGGGAAGCGGGAATTACAATGAGCAGTTCTTC; cdr3_aa: CASSSSLGSGNYNEQFF
d_call: -; j_call: TRBJ1-2; v_call: TRBV20-1; clone_size: few; cdr3_length: 11; cdr3_nt: TGCAGTGCTAGTTCCCCGTACGGCTACACCTTC; cdr3_aa: CSASSPYGYTF
d_call: -; j_call: TRBJ2-1; v_call: TRBV10-3; clone_size: few; cdr3_length: 13; cdr3_nt: TGTGCCATCAGAGGGGACGTGTACAATGAGCAGTTCTTC; cdr3_aa: CAIRGDVYNEQFF
d_call: TRBD2; j_call: TRBJ2-1; v_call: TRBV9; clone_size: many; cdr3_length: 15; cdr3_nt: TGTGCCAGCAGCTCGTGGACTAGCGGGGGAGTTGAGCAGTTCTTC; cdr3_aa: CASSSWTSGGVEQFF
d_call: -; j_call: TRBJ2-3; v_call: TRBV12-3/TRBV12-4; clone_size: many; cdr3_length: 13; cdr3_nt: TGTGCCAGCAGTTTAAGGAGCGCAGATACGCAGTATTTT; cdr3_aa: CASSLRSADTQYF
d_call: TRBD1; j_call: TRBJ2-7; v_call: TRBV2; clone_size: many; cdr3_length: 14; cdr3_nt: TGTGCCAGCCGATGGGGACAGACAACTATCGAGCAGTACTTC; cdr3_aa: CASRWGQTTIEQYF
d_call: -; j_call: TRBJ2-1; v_call: TRBV5-6; clone_size: -; cdr3_length: 14; cdr3_nt: TGTGCCAGCAGCCCCTTGGGGGGCGGAGGTGGGCAGTTCTTC; cdr3_aa: CASSPLGGGGGQFF
d_call: -; j_call: TRBJ1-4; v_call: TRBV19; clone_size: -; cdr3_length: 13; cdr3_nt: TGTGCCAGTAGTAGCCGCGTTGGAGGAAAACTGTTTTTT; cdr3_aa: CASSSRVGGKLFF
d_call: -; j_call: TRBJ1-6; v_call: TRBV5-4; clone_size: many; cdr3_length: 14; cdr3_nt: TGTGCCAGCAGCCCCGGGTTTGGTAATTCACCCCTCCACTTT; cdr3_aa: CASSPGFGNSPLHF
d_call: TRBD1; j_call: TRBJ2-7; v_call: TRBV4-3; clone_size: once; cdr3_length: 13; cdr3_nt: TGCGCCAGCAGCCGGTCACAGGGGTACGAGCAGTACTTC; cdr3_aa: CASSRSQGYEQYF
d_call: TRBD2; j_call: TRBJ2-1; v_call: TRBV7-9; clone_size: -; cdr3_length: 15; cdr3_nt: TGTGCCAGCAGCACTAGACTAGCGTATTACAATGAGCAGTTCTTC; cdr3_aa: CASSTRLAYYNEQFF
d_call: TRBD1; j_call: TRBJ2-7; v_call: TRBV20-1; clone_size: -; cdr3_length: 13; cdr3_nt: TGCAGTGCCGCGGGACAGGGGGTGGACGAGCAGTACTTC; cdr3_aa: CSAAGQGVDEQYF
d_call: TRBD2; j_call: TRBJ2-7; v_call: TRBV7-2; clone_size: many; cdr3_length: 17; cdr3_nt: TGTGCCAGCAGCTTAGCCCTTAGCGGGGGGAGGGTCCACGAGCAGTACTTC; cdr3_aa: CASSLALSGGRVHEQYF
d_call: -; j_call: TRBJ2-3; v_call: TRBV20-1; clone_size: -; cdr3_length: 12; cdr3_nt: TGCAGTGCCCCACGCGACACAGATACGCAGTATTTT; cdr3_aa: CSAPRDTDTQYF
d_call: TRBD2; j_call: TRBJ2-1; v_call: TRBV2; clone_size: many; cdr3_length: 15; cdr3_nt: TGTGCCAGCACCGAAAGAGGACTAGCGGGGAATGAGCAGTTCTTC; cdr3_aa: CASTERGLAGNEQFF
d_call: -; j_call: TRBJ2-2; v_call: TRBV28; clone_size: few; cdr3_length: 13; cdr3_nt: TGTGCCAGCAGTTTCGACAGATCCGGGGAGCTGTTTTTT; cdr3_aa: CASSFDRSGELFF
d_call: TRBD2; j_call: TRBJ2-1; v_call: TRBV29-1; clone_size: many; cdr3_length: 14; cdr3_nt: TGCAGCGTTCATTGGCGGGAGTGGGACAATGAGCAGTTCTTC; cdr3_aa: CSVHWREWDNEQFF
d_call: -; j_call: TRBJ2-1; v_call: TRBV3-1; clone_size: -; cdr3_length: 13; cdr3_nt: TGTGCCAGCAGCCAGGCGTCTAACAGACGACTGTTCTTC; cdr3_aa: CASSQASNRRLFF